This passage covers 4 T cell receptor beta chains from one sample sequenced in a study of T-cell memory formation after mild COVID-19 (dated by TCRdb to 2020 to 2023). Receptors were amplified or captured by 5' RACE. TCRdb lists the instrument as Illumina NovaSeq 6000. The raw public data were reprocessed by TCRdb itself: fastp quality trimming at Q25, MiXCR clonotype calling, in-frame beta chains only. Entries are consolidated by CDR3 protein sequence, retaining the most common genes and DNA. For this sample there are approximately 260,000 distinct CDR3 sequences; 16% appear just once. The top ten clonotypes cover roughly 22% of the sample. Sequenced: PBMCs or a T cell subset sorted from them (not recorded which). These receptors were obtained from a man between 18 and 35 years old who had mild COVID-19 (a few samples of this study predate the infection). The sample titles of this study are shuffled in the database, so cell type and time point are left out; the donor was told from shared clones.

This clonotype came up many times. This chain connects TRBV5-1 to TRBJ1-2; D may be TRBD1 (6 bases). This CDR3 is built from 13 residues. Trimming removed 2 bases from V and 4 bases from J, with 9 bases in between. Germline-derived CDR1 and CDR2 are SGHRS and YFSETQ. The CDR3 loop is CASSLTGTYGYTF. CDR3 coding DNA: TGCGCCAGCAGCTTAACAGGGACCTATGGCTACACCTTC.

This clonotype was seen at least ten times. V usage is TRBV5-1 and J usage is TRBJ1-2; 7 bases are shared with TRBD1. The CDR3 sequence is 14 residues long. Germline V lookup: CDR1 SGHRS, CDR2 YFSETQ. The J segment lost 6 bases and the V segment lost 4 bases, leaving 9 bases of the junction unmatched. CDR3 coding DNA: TGCGCCAGCAGCACAACAGGGGATTTAAATGGCTACACCTTC. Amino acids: CASSTTGDLNGYTF.

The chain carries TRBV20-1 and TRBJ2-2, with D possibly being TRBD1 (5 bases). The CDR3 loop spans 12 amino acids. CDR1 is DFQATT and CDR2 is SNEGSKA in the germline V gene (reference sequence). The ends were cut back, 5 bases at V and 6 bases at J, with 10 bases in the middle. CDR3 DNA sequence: TGCAGTGCTCGGTCAGGGTCCGGGGAGCTGTTTTTT. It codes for CSARSGSGELFF.

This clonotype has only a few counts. The CDR3 DNA reads as TGCAGTGCTAGAGGAGGCGGGGGGGCCCGGGAGCAGTTCTTC. It specifies CSARGGGGAREQFF. The rearrangement joins TRBV20-1 to TRBJ2-1, with 9 nucleotides matching TRBD2. This CDR3 has 14 amino acids. Germline assignment: CDR1 DFQATT and CDR2 SNEGSKA (reference sequence). V shed 1 base and J 10 bases; nucleotides not matched to a gene: 8.